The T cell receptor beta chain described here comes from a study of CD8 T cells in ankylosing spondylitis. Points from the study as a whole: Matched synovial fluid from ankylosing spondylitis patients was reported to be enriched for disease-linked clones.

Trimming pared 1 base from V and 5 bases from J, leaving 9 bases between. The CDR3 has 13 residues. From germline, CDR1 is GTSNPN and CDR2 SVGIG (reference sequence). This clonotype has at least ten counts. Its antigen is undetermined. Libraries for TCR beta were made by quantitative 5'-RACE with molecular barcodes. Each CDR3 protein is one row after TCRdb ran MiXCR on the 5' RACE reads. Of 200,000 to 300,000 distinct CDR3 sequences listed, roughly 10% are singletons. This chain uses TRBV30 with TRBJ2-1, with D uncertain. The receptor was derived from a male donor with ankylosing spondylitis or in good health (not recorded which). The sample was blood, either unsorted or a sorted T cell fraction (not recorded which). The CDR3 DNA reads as TGTGCCTGGAGTGGGGCCCTAAACAATGAGCAGTTCTTC. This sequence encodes CAWSGALNNEQFF. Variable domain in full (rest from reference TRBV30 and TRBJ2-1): SQTIHQWPATLVQPVGSPLSLECTVEGTSNPNLYWYRQAAGRGLQLLFYSVGIGQISSEVPQNLSASRPQDRQFILSSKKLLLSDSGFYLCAWSGALNNEQFFGPGTRLTVL.